This T cell receptor (beta chain) was sequenced for a study of blood T cell repertoires in COVID-19. Looking at the study overall: PBMCs, B-cell-depleted T cells, or T cells provided the cDNA or gDNA that made up the material.

Repertoires were generated with immunoSEQ multiplex PCR, while TCRdb's copy carries only in-frame clones and drops some. The table records almost 95,000 clones, roughly four fifths of them present only once. The CDR3 spans 17 residues. The germline V gene has CDR1 LNHDA and CDR2 SQIVND (reference sequence). The germline V and J ends were trimmed by 0 bases and 0 bases, with 12 bases remaining between them. The sequence came from a man between 60 and 75 years old with acute or convalescent COVID-19. Sequencing used peripheral blood. This rearrangement joins TRBV19 to TRBJ1-5; D is possibly TRBD1 (5 bases). The CDR3 protein is CASSIDLDNYSNQPQHF. The CDR3 nucleotides are TGTGCCAGTAGTATAGACCTGGACAACTATAGCAATCAGCCCCAGCATTTT.